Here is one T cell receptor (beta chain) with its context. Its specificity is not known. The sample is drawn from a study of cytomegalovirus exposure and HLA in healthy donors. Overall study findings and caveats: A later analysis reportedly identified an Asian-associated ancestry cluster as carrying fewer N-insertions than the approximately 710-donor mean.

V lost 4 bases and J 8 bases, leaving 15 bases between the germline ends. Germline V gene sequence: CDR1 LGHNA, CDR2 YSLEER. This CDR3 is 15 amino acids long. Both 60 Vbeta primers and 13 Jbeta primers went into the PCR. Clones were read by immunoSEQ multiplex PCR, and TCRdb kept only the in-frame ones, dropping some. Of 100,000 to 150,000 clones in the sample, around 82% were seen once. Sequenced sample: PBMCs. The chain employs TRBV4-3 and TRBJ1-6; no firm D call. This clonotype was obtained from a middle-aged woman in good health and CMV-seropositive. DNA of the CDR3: TGCGCCAGCAGCCCCTCAGGAGGTTGGGATTCACCCCTCCACTTT. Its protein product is CASSPSGGWDSPLHF.